Presented here are 32 T cell receptor beta chains from one specimen sequenced in a study of T-cell memory formation after mild COVID-19. TCRdb re-analysed the 5' RACE reads in MiXCR, keeping a single row per CDR3 protein. The sample contains about 560,000 distinct CDR3 sequences, about 20% of which appear only once. Sequences were obtained from PBMCs or a T cell subset sorted from them (not recorded which). All receptors derive from an adult woman who had mild COVID-19 (a few samples of this study predate the infection). Cell type and time point are not known.

The sample holds a few counts of this clonotype. The chain joins TRBV7-8 to TRBJ2-5; 8 nucleotides agree with TRBD1. The CDR3 is 15 amino acids. V gave up 2 bases and J gave up 2 bases; unmatched junction bases: 4. Germline CDR1 and CDR2: SGHVS and FQNEAQ. DNA for the CDR3: TGTGCCAGCAGCTTACGGAGGGACAGGCAAGAGACCCAGTACTTC. Its translation is CASSLRRDRQETQYF.

The rearrangement joins TRBV18 to TRBJ2-2, with D tentatively TRBD1 (5 bases). The germline CDR1 and CDR2 sequences are KGHSH and LQKENI. The ends were cut back, 2 bases at V and 4 bases at J, with 14 bases in the middle. The CDR3 runs 16 residues. DNA of the CDR3: TGTGCCAGCTCACCAACTGAAAGGGGAATCACCGGGGAGCTGTTTTTT. It codes for CASSPTERGITGELFF.

This clonotype has at least ten counts. The chain uses TRBV24-1 and TRBJ1-1; a weak D match, TRBD1 (6 bases). This CDR3 comprises 16 residues. Trimming cost V 0 bases and J 1 base, with 11 bases left between them. The germline CDR1 and CDR2 sequences are KGHDR and SFDVKD. In DNA, the CDR3 is TGTGCCACCAGTGATTTGGGAGGACAGCCGAACACTGAAGCTTTCTTT. Protein: CATSDLGGQPNTEAFF.

Only a few counts were recorded for this clonotype. The chain employs TRBV5-5 and TRBJ2-1; TRBD2 agrees at 13 bases. CDR3 length: 19 residues. The V segment lost 4 bases and the J segment 7 bases; nucleotides outside the gene matches: 17. Germline V gene sequence: CDR1 SGHKS, CDR2 YYEKEE (reference sequence). CDR3 protein: CASSVWDKWTSGSGNEQFF. CDR3 nucleotides: TGTGCCAGCAGCGTGTGGGATAAATGGACTAGCGGGAGCGGTAATGAGCAGTTCTTC.

This clonotype was detected many times. V is TRBV7-9 and J is TRBJ2-7; 15 bases align to TRBD2. The CDR3 is 17 amino acids. Germline CDR1 and CDR2: SEHNR and FQNEAQ (reference sequence). V gave up 4 bases and J gave up 4 bases; unmatched junction bases: 8. CDR3 nucleotide sequence: TGTGCCAGCAGCTCGCGGACTAGCGGGAGGGCCGGTTACGAGCAGTACTTC. It is translated as CASSSRTSGRAGYEQYF. The full variable domain, its missing parts supplied by reference TRBV7-9 and TRBJ2-7, is DTGVSQNPRHKITKRGQNVTFRCDPISEHNRLYWYRQTLGQGPEFLTYFQNEAQLEKSRLLSDRFSAERPKGSFSTLEIQRTEQGDSAMYLCASSSRTSGRAGYEQYFGPGTRLTVT.

This chain links TRBV28 with TRBJ2-3, with 10 bases identical to TRBD1. The CDR3 has 15 residues. The junction had 5 bases not matched to a gene; V was cut back by 5 bases and J by 3 bases. The V gene's germline CDR1 is MDHEN and CDR2 SYDVKM. The CDR3 DNA reads TGTGCCAGCAGTCGGGACAGGGGAGAGACAGATACGCAGTATTTT. Amino acids: CASSRDRGETDTQYF.

This clonotype was counted between two and nine times. V and J are TRBV11-3 and TRBJ2-1; D gene unclear. Deletions cut 5 bases from V and 7 bases from J, with 12 bases between. The CDR3 loop spans 13 amino acids. Germline lookup yields CDR1 SGHNT and CDR2 YENEEA. In nucleotides, the CDR3 is TGTGCCAGCAGCCCACAATCGCGGAATGAGCAGTTCTTC. As protein: CASSPQSRNEQFF.

CDR3 loop: CASSLDAGDGTDTQYF. As DNA, the CDR3 is TGCGCCAGCAGCTTGGATGCGGGGGATGGCACAGATACGCAGTATTTT. The chain joins TRBV5-1 to TRBJ2-3; TRBD2 aligns across 7 bases. The CDR3 covers 16 residues. V lost 0 bases and J lost 1; bases outside the gene matches: 5. Germline CDR1 reads SGHRS; CDR2 reads YFSETQ.

This clonotype has a handful of counts. The chain's CDR3 is CASSDRDGFSGELFF. The CDR3 DNA sequence: TGTGCCAGTAGTGACAGGGATGGATTCTCCGGGGAGCTGTTTTTT. The chain joins TRBV19 to TRBJ2-2, with TRBD1 matching 7 bases. V dropped 5 bases and J dropped 6; count of bases not matched to a gene: 9. CDR3 length: 15 residues. CDR1 is LNHDA, CDR2 SQIVND, per germline (reference sequence).

V gene TRBV7-2 combines with J gene TRBJ2-3, with 9 positions matching TRBD2. V was clipped by 5 bases and J by 1 base; unmatched bases: 7. The germline gives CDR1 SGHTA, CDR2 FQGNSA. CDR3 length: 16 residues. The CDR3 bases are TGTGCCAGCAGCCTCGGCATAGCGGGGGGCACAGATACGCAGTATTTT. Translating it yields CASSLGIAGGTDTQYF.

The chain joins TRBV7-3 to TRBJ1-6, with a possible D match to TRBD1 (6 bases). The CDR3 loop spans 14 amino acids. Trimming took off 2 bases at V and 6 bases at J, with 8 bases between the two ends. Germline lookup yields CDR1 SGHTA and CDR2 FQGTGA. CDR3 region: CASSLSGVNSPLHF. The CDR3 DNA follows: TGTGCCAGCAGCTTATCAGGGGTTAATTCACCCCTCCACTTT.

In its sample, this clonotype was seen many times. The chain recombines TRBV12-3 or TRBV12-4 with TRBJ2-7; 10 nucleotides match TRBD2. The CDR3 is 15 amino acids. V was pared by 4 bases and J by 5 bases, with 8 bases of the junction left unmatched. The CDR3 region is CASSSSGRAGNEQYF. Written as DNA, the CDR3 is TGTGCCAGCAGTTCCAGCGGGAGGGCCGGAAACGAGCAGTACTTC.

This clonotype was found many times. The chain is built from TRBV11-3 and TRBJ2-5, with 9 bases lining up with TRBD2. From germline, CDR1 is SGHNT and CDR2 YENEEA. This CDR3 has 16 amino acids. The trim removed 5 bases at V and 3 bases at J, leaving 10 bases unmatched. CDR3 residues: CASSPRDSGRKETQYF. Here the CDR3 DNA reads TGTGCCAGCAGCCCCCGTGATAGCGGGAGAAAAGAGACCCAGTACTTC.

The sample holds many counts of this clonotype. This chain links TRBV20-1 with TRBJ2-3, with 12 positions matching TRBD2. After removal of 3 bases from V and 1 base from J, the junction contained 11 bases not matched to a gene. CDR1 is DFQATT and CDR2 is SNEGSKA in the germline V gene (reference sequence). The CDR3 is made up of 18 amino acids. This CDR3 reads CSASTGLAGLGGTDTQYF. CDR3 DNA sequence: TGCAGTGCTAGTACTGGACTAGCGGGACTTGGTGGCACAGATACGCAGTATTTT.

This clonotype was detected a few times. V is TRBV5-1 and J is TRBJ2-7; TRBD1 matches 10 bases. This CDR3 comprises 13 residues. Germline-derived CDR1 and CDR2 are SGHRS and YFSETQ. J lost 6 bases, V lost 7 bases, and 7 bases had no gene match. The CDR3 sequence: CASRRDRGPEQYF. The CDR3 DNA reads as TGCGCCAGCCGCAGGGACAGGGGACCCGAGCAGTACTTC.

The V call is TRBV24-1, the J call TRBJ2-1; D may be TRBD1 (5 bases). Germline CDR1 and CDR2: KGHDR and SFDVKD. V was clipped by 0 bases and J by 5 bases, with 10 bases between them. The CDR3 extends over 15 amino acids. In DNA form, the CDR3 reads TGTGCCACCAGTGATTTGGGACAAGGGAACAATGAGCAGTTCTTC. Amino acid sequence: CATSDLGQGNNEQFF.

As for this clonotype: Germline and junction disagree at one end, which may indicate a read error. The V gene is TRBV10-3, the J gene TRBJ2-3, with D possibly TRBD2 on 5 matching bases. The CDR3 is 14 amino acids. The germline gives CDR1 ENHRY, CDR2 SYGVKD. This chain's CDR3 is CAIGERHEGGFQYF. In nucleotides, the CDR3 is TGTGCCATCGGTGAGAGGCACGAGGGTGGGTTCCAGTATTTT.

This clonotype was detected only a few times. The chain carries TRBV21-1 and TRBJ2-1; no DNA check was done on the table's D call, TRBD1. TRBV21-1 is a recognized pseudogene. The CDR3 runs 15 residues. Written as DNA, the CDR3 is TGTGCCAGACGACCTAAGGGGGACAACTACAATGAGCAGTTCTTC. Protein: CARRPKGDNYNEQFF.

The chain joins TRBV5-1 to TRBJ2-6; 8 bases are a match to TRBD1. From germline, CDR1 is SGHRS and CDR2 YFSETQ. V was pared by 7 bases and J by 4 bases, with 7 bases of the junction left unmatched. The CDR3 spans 15 residues. CDR3 residues: CASFGQGSGANVLTF. In DNA form, the CDR3 reads TGCGCCAGCTTTGGACAGGGTTCAGGGGCCAACGTCCTGACTTTC. Full variable domain (remainder filled in from reference TRBV5-1 and TRBJ2-6): KAGVTQTPRYLIKTRGQQVTLSCSPISGHRSVSWYQQTPGQGLQFLFEYFSETQRNKGNFPGRFSGRQFSNSRSEMNVSTLELGDSALYLCASFGQGSGANVLTFGAGSRLTVL.

This clonotype was counted only a few times. The rearrangement uses TRBV12-3 or TRBV12-4 and TRBJ2-7; D unresolved. The CDR3 consists of 13 residues. V was pared by 3 bases and J by 4 bases, with 10 bases between. CDR3 nucleotides: TGTGCCAGCAGTTTTGGGTTTAGGTACGAGCAGTACTTC. Translated, it gives CASSFGFRYEQYF.

This clonotype was picked up a small number of times. This chain uses TRBV24-1 with TRBJ2-1; TRBD1 might be the D (5 bases). The germline gives CDR1 KGHDR, CDR2 SFDVKD. V gave up 1 base and J gave up 0 bases, with 9 bases separating them. This CDR3 spans 16 amino acids. CDR3 protein: CATSDFQGPSYNEQFF. DNA for the CDR3: TGTGCCACCAGTGATTTTCAGGGCCCCTCCTACAATGAGCAGTTCTTC.

The J gene is TRBJ2-3, the V gene TRBV20-1; D unresolved. The CDR3 consists of 13 residues. Looked up from germline, CDR1 is DFQATT and CDR2 is SNEGSKA (reference sequence). V gave up 1 base and J gave up 0 bases, with 5 bases separating them. The CDR3 DNA follows: TGCAGTGCTAGAGTTGACAGCACAGATACGCAGTATTTT. Translation: CSARVDSTDTQYF.

This clonotype appeared a few times. This sequence joins TRBV10-3 and TRBJ2-1; D uncertain. Between the trimmed V and J ends, which lost 5 bases and 2 bases, there was a span of 7 bases. Germline loops: CDR1 ENHRY, CDR2 SYGVKD. There are 13 residues in the CDR3. The DNA of the CDR3 is TGTGCCATCAGTACCCCCCCCTACAATGAGCAGTTCTTC. Its protein product is CAISTPPYNEQFF.

The table lists this clonotype with many counts. The DNA of the CDR3 is TGTGCCAGCAGCGTAGCGGTGAACACTGAAGCTTTCTTT. Translating it yields CASSVAVNTEAFF. The V and J genes are TRBV9 and TRBJ1-1; D is unclear. The CDR3 spans 13 residues. Trimming took 0 bases from V and 0 from J, leaving 3 bases between them. From germline, CDR1 is SGDLS and CDR2 YYNGEE.

The sample holds many counts of this clonotype. The chain combines TRBV12-3 or TRBV12-4 with TRBJ2-2; TRBD2 is a possible D gene (5 bases). V lost 2 bases and J 2 bases, leaving 9 bases between the germline ends. CDR3 length equals 15 residues. This CDR3 is CASSLNGVNTGELFF. The CDR3 DNA sequence: TGTGCCAGCAGTTTAAACGGGGTAAACACCGGGGAGCTGTTTTTT.

The chain recombines TRBV7-8 with TRBJ2-6; D may correspond to TRBD1 or TRBD2 (5 bases each). V lost 8 bases, J lost 0 bases, and 5 bases lay in between. Germline CDR1 is SGHVS and CDR2 is FQNEAQ. CDR3 length equals 13 residues. The CDR3, as DNA: TGTGCCAGCGGGACCTCTGGGGCCAACGTCCTGACTTTC. Amino acid sequence: CASGTSGANVLTF.

The chain couples TRBV19 to TRBJ2-3; tentative D call: TRBD2 (6 bases). CDR3 length: 13 amino acids. Trimming left V 6 bases short and J 7 bases short, with 14 bases between. Germline loops: CDR1 LNHDA, CDR2 SQIVND (reference sequence). The CDR3 nucleotides read TGTGCCAGTAGACCGACTAGTGAGAATACGCAGTATTTT. This codes for CASRPTSENTQYF.

This clonotype showed up just a few times. The V call is TRBV9, the J call TRBJ2-3, with a possible D match to TRBD1 (5 bases). V lost 0 bases to trimming and J lost 5 bases, with 13 bases between them. Germline lookup yields CDR1 SGDLS and CDR2 YYNGEE. CDR3 length: 15 amino acids. The CDR3: CASSVVSGFGDTQYF. DNA of the CDR3: TGTGCCAGCAGCGTAGTGTCAGGGTTCGGAGATACGCAGTATTTT.

The V call is TRBV29-1, the J call TRBJ1-2, with unresolved D. Trimming stripped 2 bases from V and 4 bases from J, with 14 bases between. The germline CDR1 and CDR2 sequences are SQVTM and ANQGSEA. The CDR3 contains 14 residues. DNA for the CDR3: TGCAGCGTTGAACACCCCAGTTCTCGCTATGGCTACACCTTC. Amino acids: CSVEHPSSRYGYTF.

In its sample, this clonotype was seen a few times. This sequence joins TRBV9 and TRBJ2-2; D possibly matches TRBD1 or TRBD2 (6 bases each). The ends were cut back, 4 bases at V and 8 bases at J, with 18 bases in the middle. The CDR3 loop spans 15 amino acids. From germline, CDR1 is SGDLS and CDR2 YYNGEE. Here the CDR3 reads CASSSRPGAGGELFF. CDR3 DNA sequence: TGTGCCAGCAGCTCCCGGCCGGGGGCCGGGGGGGAGCTGTTTTTT. Complete variable domain (other parts from reference TRBV9 and TRBJ2-2): DSGVTQTPKHLITATGQRVTLRCSPRSGDLSVYWYQQSLDQGLQFLIQYYNGEERAKGNILERFSAQQFPDLHSELNLSSLELGDSALYFCASSSRPGAGGELFFGEGSRLTVL.

The chain links TRBV1 to TRBJ1-2; TRBD1 is the table's D call and was not checked against the DNA. TRBV1 is a pseudogene segment. The CDR3 runs 17 residues. For the CDR3, the DNA is TGCACCAGCCCGATCCACCGGTGGACAGGGCAAAACTATGGCTACACCTTC. Amino acid sequence: CTSPIHRWTGQNYGYTF.

This clonotype came up a few times. V is TRBV20-1 and J is TRBJ1-2; the D is unclear. Per germline, CDR1 DFQATT and CDR2 SNEGSKA (reference sequence). Trimming shortened V by 6 bases and J by 4 bases, and 9 bases separated the two germline ends. The CDR3 extends over 11 amino acids. In DNA, the CDR3 is TGCAGTGCAAGACTGTCCTATGGCTACACCTTC. Protein: CSARLSYGYTF.